Listed below are T cell receptor beta chains from one sample, sequenced in a study of vaccination and CD4 T cells after COVID-19. TCRdb re-analysed the PCR reads in MiXCR, keeping a single row per CDR3 protein. The table shows 9,500 to 15,000 distinct CDR3 sequences, with 60% occurring only once. These TCRs are of unknown antigen specificity. Sequences were obtained from CD4+ T cells from blood, cultured in vitro. These TCRs come from a human donor who had recovered from COVID-19. The conserved cysteine and the conserved F or W are not part of the CDR3 here. Size is omitted from some rows. Given values are once, few, many or a class for expanded clones.

V: TRBV5-1; size: NA; J: TRBJ2-7; CDR3: ASSADSYEQY
V: TRBV7-2; size: NA; J: TRBJ1-5; CDR3: ASSTAGRSNQPQH
V: TRBV5-6; size: NA; J: TRBJ1-2; CDR3: ASSLGGVDGYT
V: TRBV6-2/TRBV6-3; size: NA; J: TRBJ2-7; CDR3: ASSSGGLFYEQY
V: TRBV2; size: NA; J: TRBJ1-6; CDR3: ASSEEPSGGAPLH
V: TRBV20-1; size: few; J: TRBJ2-2; CDR3: SAYNLGLGELF
V: TRBV28; size: medium-sized; J: TRBJ2-3; CDR3: ASSPIRLAGTDTQY
V: TRBV28; size: NA; J: TRBJ1-6; CDR3: ASSPPGPNSPLH
V: TRBV27; size: NA; J: TRBJ1-2; CDR3: ASSLWGNYGYT
V: TRBV6-1; size: few; J: TRBJ1-5; CDR3: ASSQGSTSNQPQH
V: TRBV5-4; size: NA; J: TRBJ2-7; CDR3: ASSDSGRDNEQY
V: TRBV5-5; size: medium-sized; J: TRBJ2-7; CDR3: ASSFNPGGSYEQY
V: TRBV6-5; size: NA; J: TRBJ2-1; CDR3: ASSYGVGDLHNEQF
V: TRBV2; size: NA; J: TRBJ2-7; CDR3: ASSKDNYEQY
V: TRBV15; size: NA; J: TRBJ2-7; CDR3: ATSRVRGEGEQY
V: TRBV6-1; size: few; J: TRBJ2-5; CDR3: ASSDLAGGQETQY
V: TRBV6-2/TRBV6-3; size: large; J: TRBJ2-5; CDR3: ASRGRWELETQY
V: TRBV6-1; size: NA; J: TRBJ2-3; CDR3: ASRVITDTQY
V: TRBV24-1; size: few; J: TRBJ1-6; CDR3: AASGSSYNSPLH
V: TRBV2; size: NA; J: TRBJ1-2; CDR3: ATGQGGDGYT
V: TRBV19; size: few; J: TRBJ2-2; CDR3: ASSILAGDTGELF
V: TRBV27; size: NA; J: TRBJ2-7; CDR3: ASSMRGLYEQY
V: TRBV7-9; size: few; J: TRBJ2-1; CDR3: ASSSPGQMGLGVGF
V: TRBV27; size: few; J: TRBJ1-5; CDR3: AIVEGTRPGPQH
V: TRBV19; size: few; J: TRBJ1-5; CDR3: ASSTLQGRQPQH
V: TRBV6-5; size: NA; J: TRBJ1-1; CDR3: ASSYGGLNTEAF
V: TRBV6-1; size: NA; J: TRBJ1-1; CDR3: ASSVGAHTEAF
V: TRBV7-8; size: once; J: TRBJ2-1; CDR3: ASSLGLAEWGEQF
V: TRBV20-1; size: NA; J: TRBJ2-3; CDR3: SARDTGQRRTDTQY
V: TRBV12-3/TRBV12-4; size: NA; J: TRBJ2-7; CDR3: ASRRGRYEQY
V: TRBV7-9; size: NA; J: TRBJ1-1; CDR3: ASSPVNTEAF
V: TRBV7-9; size: NA; J: TRBJ2-5; CDR3: ASLPGLGFGLQETQY
V: TRBV6-5; size: NA; J: TRBJ1-3; CDR3: ASSYQYRAGNTIY
V: TRBV7-3; size: NA; J: TRBJ1-3; CDR3: ASSLDGRVAGNTIY
V: TRBV7-9; size: NA; J: TRBJ1-3; CDR3: ASSSQFRGRGNTIY